This T cell receptor (beta chain) was recorded in a study of T cells in Graves' hyperthyroidism and ophthalmopathy. Study-level results: Most clonotypes expanded in thyroid above 0.001 were likewise present in blood.

The V and J ends lost 5 bases and 6 bases respectively, with 14 bases between them. Per germline, CDR1 SGHTA and CDR2 FQGNSA. The CDR3 is made up of 14 amino acids. Amplification of TCR beta CDR3 regions was performed using RNA transcripts as template. The HTBI set primed first-round TCR CDR3 RT-PCR. MiXCR, run by TCRdb on the multiplex PCR reads, gives a single entry per CDR3 protein. The data show about 460,000 distinct CDR3 sequences, approximately 22% seen once. Concerning this clonotype: Its specificity is unknown. A much larger clone is a single base away; this may be a read error.

The clonotype comes from a woman between 65 and 79 years old with Graves' ophthalmopathy. The specimen was blood. The chain joins TRBV7-2 to TRBJ1-5; TRBD1 might be the D (5 bases). Here the CDR3 DNA reads TGTGCCAGCAGCGGACGGGGGGGTGGTCAGCCCCAGCATTTT. Protein sequence: CASSGRGGGQPQHF.